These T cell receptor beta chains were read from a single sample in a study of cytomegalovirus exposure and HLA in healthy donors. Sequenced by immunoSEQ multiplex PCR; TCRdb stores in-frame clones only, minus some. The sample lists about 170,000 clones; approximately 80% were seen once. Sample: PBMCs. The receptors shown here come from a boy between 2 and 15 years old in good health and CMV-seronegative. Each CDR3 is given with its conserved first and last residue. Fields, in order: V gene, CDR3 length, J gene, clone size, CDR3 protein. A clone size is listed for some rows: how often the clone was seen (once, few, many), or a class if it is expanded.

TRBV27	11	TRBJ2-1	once	CASSWLAEQFF
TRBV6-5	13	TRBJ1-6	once	CASRTGENSPLHF
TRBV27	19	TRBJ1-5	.	CASTPSGTGEFASNQPQHF
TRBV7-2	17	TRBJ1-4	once	CASSPRFGRATNEKLFF
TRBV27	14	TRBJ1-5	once	CATRDRGLNQPQHF
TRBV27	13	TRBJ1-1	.	CASTKDRGAEAFF
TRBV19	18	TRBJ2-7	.	CASSLPPGTSGRAGQQYF
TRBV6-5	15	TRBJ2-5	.	CASSYAAAVTETQYF
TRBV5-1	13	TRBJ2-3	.	CASSLAGADTQYF
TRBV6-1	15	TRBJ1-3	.	CARGRGSSSGNTIYF
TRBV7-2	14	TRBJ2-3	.	CASSPDPRTDTRYF
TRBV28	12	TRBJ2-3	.	CASEAPGRGQYF
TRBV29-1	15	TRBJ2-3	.	CSVDPRRGGLDTQYF
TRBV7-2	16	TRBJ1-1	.	CASSPHDRGRISEAFF
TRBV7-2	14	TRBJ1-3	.	CKKAQRDKGNTIYF
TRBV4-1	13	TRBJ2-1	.	CASSQVLGQRKFF
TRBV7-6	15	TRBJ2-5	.	CASNLGGDPQETQYF
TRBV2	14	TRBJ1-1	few	CASSQTVSNTEAFF
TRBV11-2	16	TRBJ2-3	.	CASSLGDSSSTDTQYF
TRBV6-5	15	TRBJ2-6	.	CASSTGVSGANGLTF
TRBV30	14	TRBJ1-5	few	CAWSGQGSNQPQHF
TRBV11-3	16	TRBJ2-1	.	CASSLGLAGDLNEQFF
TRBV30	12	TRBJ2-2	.	CAWMQGAGELFF
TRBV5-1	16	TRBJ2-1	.	CASSLIGAWGHNEQFF
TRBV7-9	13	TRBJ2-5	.	CASSPRVQETQYF
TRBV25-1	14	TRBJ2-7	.	CASLGGLGFAEQYF
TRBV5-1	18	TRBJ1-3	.	CASSLESGGSLAGNTIYF
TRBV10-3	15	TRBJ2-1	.	CAISDPGQGGREQFF
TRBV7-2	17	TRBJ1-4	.	CASSPRGQGKINEKLFF
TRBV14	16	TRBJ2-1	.	CASSQDRQYSYNEQFF
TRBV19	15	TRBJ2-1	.	CASSIGAGGYNEQFF
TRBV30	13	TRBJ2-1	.	CAWSQGLAYEQFF
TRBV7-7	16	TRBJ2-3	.	CASSPGLAGGGDTQYF
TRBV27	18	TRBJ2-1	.	CASSLQPSGSVSYNEQFF
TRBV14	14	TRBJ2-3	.	CASSQDALANAQYF
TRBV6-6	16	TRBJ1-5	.	CASRQTGSASNQPQHF
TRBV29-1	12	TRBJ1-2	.	CSVEFISYGYTF
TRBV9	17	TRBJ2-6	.	CASSVPRQGRGANVLTF
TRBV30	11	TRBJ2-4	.	CAWGDRDLQYF
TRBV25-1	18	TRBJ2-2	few	CASSELSPGLEVTGELFF
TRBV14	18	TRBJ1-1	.	CASSQEPFKGGPNTEAFF